Listed here is a single T cell receptor beta chain. Original handling: Researchers report that nucleated cell counts were estimated from reference gene primer amplification. Data came from immunoSEQ multiplex PCR; TCRdb stores just in-frame clones and leaves some out. The V and J calls and clone size are taken from that table; D and trimming were inferred from the DNA. The repertoire holds under 150,000 clones, with about three quarters as singletons. The CDR3 extends over 13 amino acids. Trimming at V came to 10 bases and at J to 4 bases, leaving 4 bases not matched to a gene. In germline, CDR1 is KGHDR, CDR2 SFDVKD. These data belong to a study of blood T cell repertoires in COVID-19. On the study more broadly: The United States, Italy and Spain provided the acute and convalescent COVID-19 samples. The analysed material was cDNA or gDNA that came from T cells, B-cell-depleted T cells, or PBMCs.

Sequenced material: peripheral blood. This rearrangement joins TRBV24-1 to TRBJ1-1; 11 nucleotides align to TRBD1. This TCR was recovered from a woman between 45 and 65 years old with active or convalescent COVID-19. CDR3 bases: TGTGCCACAAGGGGACAGGGGGGCACTGAAGCTTTCTTT. Translation: CATRGQGGTEAFF.